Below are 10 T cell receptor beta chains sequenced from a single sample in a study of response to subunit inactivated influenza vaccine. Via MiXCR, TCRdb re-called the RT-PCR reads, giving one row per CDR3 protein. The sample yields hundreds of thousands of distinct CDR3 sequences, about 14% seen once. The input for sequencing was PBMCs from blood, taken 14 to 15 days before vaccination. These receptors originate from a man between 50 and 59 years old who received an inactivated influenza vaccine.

The CDR3 DNA sequence: TGTGCCAGCAGAGCGGGGGCCGCATCTGGGGCCAACGTCCTGACTTTC. The encoded protein is CASRAGAASGANVLTF. The J gene is TRBJ2-6, the V gene TRBV9; 8 positions agree with TRBD2. Germline V CDR1 and CDR2: SGDLS, YYNGEE. Losses at the gene ends were 5 bases for V and 1 base for J; bases not matched to a gene: 5. The CDR3 totals 16 residues.

The CDR3 DNA reads TGCGCCAGCAGCCAAGGGCCACTAGCGGGAGGGCCGTCTGCCAATGAGCAGTTCTTC. Its protein is CASSQGPLAGGPSANEQFF. The genes are TRBV4-3 and TRBJ2-1, with TRBD2 matching over 13 bases. This CDR3 contains 19 residues. CDR1 LGHNA and CDR2 YSLEER come from the germline V gene. The J segment lost 6 bases and the V segment lost 1 base, leaving 12 bases of the junction unmatched.

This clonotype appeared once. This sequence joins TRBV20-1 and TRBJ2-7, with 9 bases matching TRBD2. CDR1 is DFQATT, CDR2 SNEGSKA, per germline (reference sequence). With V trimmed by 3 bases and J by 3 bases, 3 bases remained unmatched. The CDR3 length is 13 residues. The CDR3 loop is CSASSGGNYEQYF. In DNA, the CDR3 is TGCAGTGCTAGTAGCGGGGGCAACTACGAGCAGTACTTC.

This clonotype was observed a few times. CDR3 loop: CASRDPGENEQFF. CDR3 nucleotide sequence: TGTGCCAGCAGGGACCCAGGGGAGAATGAGCAGTTCTTC. This chain joins TRBV2 and TRBJ2-1; tentative D call: TRBD1 (6 bases). Looked up from germline, CDR1 is SNHLY and CDR2 is FYNNEI. The germline V and J ends were trimmed by 6 bases and 7 bases, with 13 bases remaining between them. The CDR3 sequence is 13 residues long. Based on the CDR3 plus reference TRBV2 and TRBJ2-1, the full variable domain is EPEVTQTPSHQVTQMGQEVILRCVPISNHLYFYWYRQILGQKVEFLVSFYNNEISEKSEIFDDQFSVERPDGSNFTLKIRSTKLEDSAMYFCASRDPGENEQFFGPGTRLTVL.

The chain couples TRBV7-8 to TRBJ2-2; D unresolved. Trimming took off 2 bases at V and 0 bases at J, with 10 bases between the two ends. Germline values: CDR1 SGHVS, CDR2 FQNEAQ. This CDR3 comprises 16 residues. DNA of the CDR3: TGTGCCAGCAGCTTAACTTGGACGGCGAACACCGGGGAGCTGTTTTTT. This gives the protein CASSLTWTANTGELFF.

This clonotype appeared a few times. CDR3 DNA: TGTGCCAGCAGTTTTGGCGGGGGGGGGTCCTACGAGCAGTACTTC. Its protein is CASSFGGGGSYEQYF. The chain is built from TRBV12-3 or TRBV12-4 and TRBJ2-7, with TRBD2 matching over 9 bases. With 3 bases clipped from V and 1 base from J, the junction kept 4 bases outside the gene matches. The CDR3 has 15 residues.

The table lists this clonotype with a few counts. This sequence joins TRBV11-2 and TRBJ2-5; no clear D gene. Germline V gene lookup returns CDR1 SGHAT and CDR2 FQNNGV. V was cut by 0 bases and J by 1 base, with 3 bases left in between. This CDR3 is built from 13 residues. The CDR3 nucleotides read TGTGCCAGCAGCTTAGATTTCCAAGAGACCCAGTACTTC. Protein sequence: CASSLDFQETQYF.

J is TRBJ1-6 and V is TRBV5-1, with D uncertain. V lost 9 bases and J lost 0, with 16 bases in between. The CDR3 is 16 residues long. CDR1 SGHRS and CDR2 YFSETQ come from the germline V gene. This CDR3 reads CATSHGRHSYNSPLHF. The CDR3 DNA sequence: TGCGCCACTTCACACGGCCGGCACTCCTATAATTCACCCCTCCACTTT.

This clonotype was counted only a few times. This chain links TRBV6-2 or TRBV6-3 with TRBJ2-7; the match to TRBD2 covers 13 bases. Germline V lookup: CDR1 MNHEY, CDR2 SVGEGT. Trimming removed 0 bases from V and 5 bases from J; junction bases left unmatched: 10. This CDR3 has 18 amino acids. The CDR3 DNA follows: TGTGCCAGCAGTTACTCGATGAGGACTAGCGGGAGTGCGCACGAGCAGTACTTC. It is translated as CASSYSMRTSGSAHEQYF.

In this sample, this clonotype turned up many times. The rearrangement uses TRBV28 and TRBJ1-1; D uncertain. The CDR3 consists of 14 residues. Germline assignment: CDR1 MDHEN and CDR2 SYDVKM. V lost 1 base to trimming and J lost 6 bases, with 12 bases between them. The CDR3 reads CASSLLFLGSEAFF. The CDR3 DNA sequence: TGTGCCAGCAGTTTATTATTTTTGGGATCTGAAGCTTTCTTT.